These 10 T cell receptor beta chains were all obtained from the same sample, sequenced in a study of blood T cell repertoires in COVID-19. TCRdb's copy holds only in-frame clones and misses some; the assay was immunoSEQ multiplex PCR. The sample lists 150,000 to 200,000 clones, about 91% occurring once. Sequenced material: PBMCs or T cells enriched from blood (not recorded which). The receptors come from a woman younger than 35 who had recovered from COVID-19.

The chain is built from TRBV5-1 and TRBJ1-2; 7 positions match TRBD1. The CDR3 runs 17 residues. Germline loops: CDR1 SGHRS, CDR2 YFSETQ. J lost 8 bases, V lost 6 bases, and 22 bases had no gene match. Here the CDR3 DNA reads TGCGCCAGCACGCCCCGGACAGGACTCCAAAGGTTCGGCGGCTACACCTTC. This sequence encodes CASTPRTGLQRFGGYTF.

The J gene is TRBJ2-6, the V gene TRBV3-1 (or the pseudogene TRBV3-2); a possible D gene is TRBD1 (6 bases). The germline gives CDR1 LGHDT, CDR2 YNNKEL (reference sequence). The CDR3 contains 16 residues. V was pared by 3 bases and J by 1 base, with 10 bases between. Written as DNA, the CDR3 is TGTGCCAGCAGCCAGGTCACAGGGTCTGGGGCCAACGTCCTGACTTTC. This gives the protein CASSQVTGSGANVLTF.

This chain uses TRBV7-3 with TRBJ2-1; 12 bases agree with TRBD2. This CDR3 is 15 amino acids long. Germline CDR1 SGHTA, CDR2 FQGTGA. V was clipped by 4 bases and J by 7 bases; unmatched bases: 5. This chain's CDR3 is CASSSRLAGVNEQFF. The CDR3 nucleotides are TGTGCCAGCAGCTCGCGACTAGCGGGAGTTAATGAGCAGTTCTTC.

The rearrangement joins TRBV27 to TRBJ2-7; 7 bases match TRBD1. Germline CDR1 reads MNHEY; CDR2 reads SMNVEV (reference sequence). The CDR3 totals 15 residues. Trimming cost V 2 bases and J 2 bases; bases outside gene matches: 6. The CDR3 nucleotides are TGTGCCAGCAGTTTAGGGAACAGGGGAACCTACGAGCAGTACTTC. It encodes CASSLGNRGTYEQYF.

This chain links TRBV2 with TRBJ2-5, with TRBD2 matching over 10 bases. Germline-derived CDR1 and CDR2 are SNHLY and FYNNEI. The ends lost 6 bases at V and 5 bases at J; junction bases unmatched: 6. The CDR3 is 14 amino acids. DNA for the CDR3: TGTGCCAGCAGACCCAGTAGCGGGAGGGAGACCCAGTACTTC. It encodes CASRPSSGRETQYF.

The chain carries TRBV5-5 and TRBJ2-2, with 13 bases lining up with TRBD2. V dropped 3 bases and J dropped 4; count of bases not matched to a gene: 3. The germline CDR1 and CDR2 sequences are SGHKS and YYEKEE (reference sequence). The CDR3 runs to 16 residues. The CDR3, as DNA: TGTGCCAGCAGCTGGACTAGCGGGAGAGTCACCGGGGAGCTGTTTTTT. The encoded protein is CASSWTSGRVTGELFF.

The V and J genes are TRBV24-1 and TRBJ2-5; the D gene is possibly TRBD1 (5 bases). V lost 10 bases and J lost 7, with 18 bases in between. The CDR3 runs to 13 residues. The germline gives CDR1 KGHDR, CDR2 SFDVKD. The CDR3 loop is CATQSRFQGTQYF. The DNA of the CDR3 is TGTGCCACTCAAAGTAGGTTCCAGGGGACCCAGTACTTC.

The chain couples TRBV4-2 to TRBJ1-1; D call uncertain. Germline CDR1 is LGHNA and CDR2 is YNFKEQ. This CDR3 contains 14 residues. V was clipped by 1 base and J by 6 bases, with 12 bases between them. CDR3 DNA: TGTGCCAGCAGCCAAGGACAATATCACCCTGAAGCTTTCTTT. Amino acid sequence: CASSQGQYHPEAFF.

This clone was seen just once. The J gene is TRBJ2-4, the V gene TRBV10-3, with D tentatively TRBD2 (6 bases). The CDR3 runs to 15 residues. V lost 10 bases to trimming and J lost 0 bases, with 16 bases between them. The germline gives CDR1 ENHRY, CDR2 SYGVKD. The CDR3 nucleotides are TGTGCCACCGACCAGGAGGGTCTAGCCAAAAACATTCAGTACTTC. Its protein product is CATDQEGLAKNIQYF.

Worth noting for this clone: Different DNA sequences within this sample yield the same CDR3. V is TRBV18 and J is TRBJ1-1; TRBD1 aligns across 8 bases. Trimming took 3 bases from V and 1 from J; bases not matched to a gene: 1. Germline loops: CDR1 KGHSH, CDR2 LQKENI. The CDR3 is made up of 14 amino acids. The DNA of the CDR3 is TGTGCCAGCTCACCTGGGACAGGGAACACTGAAGCTTTCTTT. Amino acids: CASSPGTGNTEAFF.